This T cell receptor beta chain is drawn from a study of cytomegalovirus exposure and HLA in healthy donors. Across the study: One earlier analysis, a look at around 170 million T cells, found approximately 120 million unique TCR beta sequences.

Germline V gene lookup returns CDR1 SGHNT and CDR2 YYREEE (reference sequence). CDR3 length equals 13 residues. V trimming: 4 bases; J trimming: 4 bases; junction bases outside the gene matches: 3. Whole-study results and caveats: A later analysis linked a missense DCLRE1C variant to TCR beta V- and J-gene trimming.

Remarks on this clone: Antigen specificity is unknown.

Amplification used 60 Vbeta primers and 13 Jbeta primers. Repertoires were generated with immunoSEQ multiplex PCR, while TCRdb's copy carries only in-frame clones and drops some. The sample includes over 100,000 clones, around 65% seen only once; the top ten take less than 2%. This clonotype originated in a young man in good health and CMV-seronegative. The sequenced sample consisted of PBMCs. The V and J genes are TRBV5-4 and TRBJ2-5; 8 bases are a match to TRBD1. DNA for the CDR3: TGTGCCAGCAGCCGGACAGGGTTAGAGACCCAGTACTTC. The encoded protein is CASSRTGLETQYF.